The 20 T cell receptor beta chains reported below all come from one sample, sequenced in a study of shared clonotypes between healthy human individuals (dated by TCRdb to 2018 to 2020). CD8 naive samples consisted of CD45RO-negative cells that were positively selected for CCR7, yielding a CD45RA+CCR7+ population without TemRA cells. Library preparation was by the immunoSEQ multiplex PCR assay. TCRdb mirrors the immuneACCESS table, restricted to in-frame sequences. Some clones are absent from its copies; in checked studies, under half trace to an unresolved V gene, and the reason for the others is unknown. Present in this sample are about 1,800,000 clones, about 95% of which were seen just once. The ten largest clones add up to approximately 1.2% of the sample. The material sequenced was naive CD8+ T cells sorted from blood. The label giving this sample's cell subset or site can be read as: CD45RA+CCR7+. Source of these receptors: a man aged 18 to 29 in good health.

As concerns this clone: Within the sample, other DNA sequences also encode this same CDR3. This chain joins TRBV6-5 and TRBJ2-1, with D unresolved. The V end was cut by 0 bases, the J end by 2 bases, with 2 bases between. Germline V lookup: CDR1 MNHEY, CDR2 SVGAGI. This CDR3 is 13 amino acids long. The DNA of the CDR3 is TGTGCCAGCAGTTACTCGCCCTACAATGAGCAGTTCTTC. Residues: CASSYSPYNEQFF.

This sequence joins TRBV6-5 and TRBJ2-3, with D possibly matching TRBD2 (5 bases). V was clipped by 8 bases and J by 4 bases, with 10 bases between them. The germline CDR1 and CDR2 sequences are MNHEY and SVGAGI. The CDR3 extends over 12 amino acids. The CDR3, as DNA: TGTGCCAGCGGAGGCAGGTCAGATACGCAGTATTTT. Its protein product is CASGGRSDTQYF.

The genes are TRBV7-9 and TRBJ2-3, with TRBD2 matching 10 bases. V shed 0 bases, J shed 3 bases, and the junction held 6 bases outside the gene matches. The CDR3 has 17 amino acids. Germline CDR1 SEHNR, CDR2 FQNEAQ (reference sequence). This CDR3 is CASSLATSGYLTDTQYF. In DNA form, the CDR3 reads TGTGCCAGCAGCTTAGCGACTAGCGGGTATTTGACAGATACGCAGTATTTT.

The V gene is TRBV4-1, the J gene TRBJ1-2; D may be TRBD1 (6 bases). The CDR3 length is 16 residues. V was shortened by 0 bases and J by 3 bases, with 14 bases between the two germline ends. Germline CDR1 and CDR2: MGHRA and YSYEKL. CDR3 protein: CASSQEGGTPYYGYTF. The CDR3 region has the DNA TGCGCCAGCAGCCAAGAAGGGGGGACACCTTACTATGGCTACACCTTC.

The rearrangement joins TRBV4-1 to TRBJ1-2, with D tentatively TRBD1 (6 bases). Trimming left V 3 bases short and J 3 bases short, with 14 bases between. Germline values: CDR1 MGHRA, CDR2 YSYEKL. This CDR3 is 15 amino acids long. CDR3: CASSQTTGSHYGYTF. The CDR3 DNA follows: TGCGCCAGCAGCCAGACCACAGGGTCCCACTATGGCTACACCTTC.

V and J are TRBV7-9 and TRBJ2-7; a possible D gene is TRBD1 (6 bases). Trimming took off 5 bases at V and 3 bases at J, with 11 bases between the two ends. The CDR3 has 13 amino acids. Germline V CDR1 and CDR2: SEHNR, FQNEAQ (reference sequence). The CDR3 region is CASSQGQNYEQYF. The CDR3, as DNA: TGTGCCAGCAGCCAAGGACAGAACTACGAGCAGTACTTC.

This clone was seen once. The gene calls are TRBV11-2 and TRBJ2-1; tentative D call: TRBD2 (5 bases). V gave up 5 bases and J gave up 10 bases, with 15 bases separating them. This CDR3 spans 13 amino acids. The V gene's germline CDR1 is SGHAT and CDR2 FQNNGV. The CDR3 coding sequence is TGTGCCAGCAGCCCCCTGGACTCCGGAGAGCAGTTCTTC. Encoded protein: CASSPLDSGEQFF.

This chain joins TRBV4-2 and TRBJ1-2; no firm D call. V lost 0 bases, J lost 0 bases, and 14 bases lay in between. The germline V gene encodes CDR1 LGHNA and CDR2 YNFKEQ. The CDR3 is made up of 17 amino acids. The chain's CDR3 is CASSQELGIPANYGYTF. CDR3 nucleotide sequence: TGTGCCAGCAGCCAAGAGCTCGGAATTCCCGCTAACTATGGCTACACCTTC.

The chain joins TRBV7-5 to TRBJ2-7; the listed D gene, TRBD2, was not tested against the DNA. TRBV7-5 counts as a pseudogene. The CDR3 spans 17 residues. In DNA, the CDR3 is TGTGCCAGAAGCTCCGAAACAGAGCGGGAGGTAGTGTACGAGCAGTACTTC. Translated: CARSSETEREVVYEQYF.

CDR3 bases: TGTGCCAGCAGCTCCCGCCTCGACATTCCCTACGAGCAGTACTTC. This sequence encodes CASSSRLDIPYEQYF. The rearrangement links TRBV7-9 to TRBJ2-7; D remains unclear. The CDR3 is 15 residues long. V was shortened by 4 bases and J by 2 bases, with 15 bases between the two germline ends. In germline, CDR1 is SEHNR, CDR2 FQNEAQ (reference sequence).

The rearrangement links TRBV7-2 to TRBJ2-1; 7 bases match TRBD2. CDR3 length: 14 amino acids. Germline V gene lookup returns CDR1 SGHTA and CDR2 FQGNSA. Trimming cost V 3 bases and J 8 bases; bases outside gene matches: 7. CDR3 DNA sequence: TGTGCCAGCAGCTTGAGCGGGGCGGGCCATGAGCAGTTCTTC. Translating gives CASSLSGAGHEQFF.

CDR3 nucleotides: TGTGCCAGCAGCGCCCTGGGACAGGGAGTTTATGGCTACACCTTC. Translating it yields CASSALGQGVYGYTF. The genes are TRBV7-9 and TRBJ1-2; 9 nucleotides line up with TRBD1. V dropped 5 bases and J dropped 5; count of bases not matched to a gene: 9. This CDR3 region has 15 residues. Germline CDR1 reads SEHNR; CDR2 reads FQNEAQ (reference sequence).

The rearrangement links TRBV7-6 to TRBJ2-7, with TRBD1 matching 10 bases. J gave up 2 bases and V 5 bases, and 3 bases lay outside the gene matches. The germline gives CDR1 SGHVS, CDR2 FNYEAQ. The length of the CDR3 is 14 residues. The CDR3 sequence is CASSQDRGPYEQYF. In DNA form, the CDR3 reads TGTGCCAGCAGCCAAGACAGGGGGCCCTACGAGCAGTACTTC.

This rearrangement joins TRBV7-9 to TRBJ2-7; 9 bases align to TRBD2. With 4 bases clipped from V and 5 bases from J, the junction kept 12 bases outside the gene matches. Germline CDR1 and CDR2: SEHNR and FQNEAQ (reference sequence). The CDR3 is 16 residues long. The CDR3 region is CASSSPSGLADHEQYF. CDR3 DNA sequence: TGTGCCAGCAGCTCCCCGTCGGGACTAGCCGACCACGAGCAGTACTTC.

This chain uses TRBV7-9 with TRBJ1-1; D gene uncertain. This CDR3 region has 12 residues. Germline V gene sequence: CDR1 SEHNR, CDR2 FQNEAQ (reference sequence). V was trimmed by 4 bases and J by 7 bases, leaving 10 bases between them. CDR3: CASSSGGIEAFF. In DNA, the CDR3 is TGTGCCAGCAGCTCCGGTGGGATTGAAGCTTTCTTT.

CDR3 DNA: TGTGCCAGCAGCTTAAACTCCCGGGACTGGGCCTACAATGAGCAGTTCTTC. Translated: CASSLNSRDWAYNEQFF. This sequence joins TRBV7-2 and TRBJ2-1; tentatively, D is TRBD2 (6 bases). Trimming removed 2 bases from V and 2 bases from J, with 16 bases in between. The CDR3 length is 17 residues. Germline lookup yields CDR1 SGHTA and CDR2 FQGNSA.

This chain links TRBV7-2 with TRBJ1-6, with 7 bases fitting TRBD1. V dropped 3 bases and J dropped 4; count of bases not matched to a gene: 6. The germline CDR1 and CDR2 sequences are SGHTA and FQGNSA. The CDR3 runs to 16 residues. The CDR3 reads CASSLGRGWYNSPLHF. The CDR3, as DNA: TGTGCCAGCAGCTTGGGCAGGGGGTGGTATAATTCACCCCTCCACTTT.

Remarks on this clone: Other nucleotide sequences in the sample specify the same CDR3. V and J are TRBV11-2 and TRBJ2-7; D unclear. This CDR3 region has 14 residues. Trimming cost V 0 bases and J 1 base, with 7 bases left between them. Germline-derived CDR1 and CDR2 are SGHAT and FQNNGV. The CDR3 DNA reads TGTGCCAGCAGCTTAGATCCAGGATCCTACGAGCAGTACTTC. Translating it yields CASSLDPGSYEQYF.

The rearrangement joins TRBV19 to TRBJ2-5, with 12 bases identical to TRBD2. J was trimmed by 4 bases and V by 4 bases; bases with no gene match: 7. This CDR3 spans 16 amino acids. The germline gives CDR1 LNHDA, CDR2 SQIVND (reference sequence). CDR3 DNA: TGTGCCAGTAGTACCCGACTAGCGGGGGAGGGAGAGACCCAGTACTTC. It is translated as CASSTRLAGEGETQYF.

The rearrangement links TRBV4-1 to TRBJ1-5; 9 nucleotides line up with TRBD1. The germline CDR1 and CDR2 sequences are MGHRA and YSYEKL. The ends lost 2 bases at V and 5 bases at J; junction bases unmatched: 4. The CDR3 consists of 15 residues. CDR3 in amino acids: CASSQLWTGDQPQHF. The CDR3 nucleotides are TGCGCCAGCAGCCAACTTTGGACAGGGGATCAGCCCCAGCATTTT.